These 24 T cell receptor beta chains originate from one sample sequenced in a study of CD8+CD57+ T cells in acquired aplastic anemia. CDR3 and TCR beta VDJ profiling relied on a genomic DNA template. TCRdb called the reads again in MiXCR, with one record for every CDR3 protein. The repertoire holds about 180,000 distinct CDR3 sequences, with around half as singletons. Sample: sorted CD4+, CD8+, or CD8+CD57+ T cells (not recorded which) from PBMCs. These receptors were collected from a human donor in good health.

The CDR3 region is CASSAGQGGGNTIYF. The CDR3 DNA reads as TGTGCCAGCAGCGCGGGACAGGGGGGAGGAAACACCATATATTTT. This chain uses TRBV9 with TRBJ1-3, with 11 positions matching TRBD1. This CDR3 has 15 residues. V gave up 3 bases and J gave up 4 bases; unmatched junction bases: 3. Germline CDR1 reads SGDLS; CDR2 reads YYNGEE.

The J gene is TRBJ2-7, the V gene TRBV11-1, with 9 bases lining up with TRBD1. V gave up 4 bases and J gave up 5 bases; unmatched junction bases: 12. This CDR3 is built from 16 residues. In germline, CDR1 is SGHAT, CDR2 FQDESV (reference sequence). CDR3 nucleotides: TGTGCCAGCAGCTGGGCCGGGACAGGGCGACGGAACGAGCAGTACTTC. This codes for CASSWAGTGRRNEQYF.

The chain recombines TRBV7-8 with TRBJ2-7, with 7 nucleotides matching TRBD2. Germline CDR1 reads SGHVS; CDR2 reads FQNEAQ. V shed 3 bases and J 7 bases; nucleotides not matched to a gene: 12. This CDR3 spans 15 amino acids. In DNA form, the CDR3 reads TGTGCCAGCAGCTTTTCGGGGGGTGCCGGAAGGGAGCAGTACTTC. Translated: CASSFSGGAGREQYF.

This clonotype was detected many times. The CDR3 protein is CASSGTANYGYTF. In nucleotides, the CDR3 is TGTGCCAGCAGCGGGACCGCAAACTATGGCTACACCTTC. The genes are TRBV5-5 and TRBJ1-2, with D possibly matching TRBD1 (5 bases). Germline lookup yields CDR1 SGHKS and CDR2 YYEKEE (reference sequence). The CDR3 totals 13 residues. Trimming stripped 4 bases from V and 2 bases from J, with 9 bases between.

Many counts were recorded for this clonotype. V usage is TRBV19 and J usage is TRBJ2-7, with D possibly TRBD1 on 6 matching bases. The CDR3 runs 15 residues. Between the trimmed V and J ends, which lost 4 bases and 5 bases, there was a span of 18 bases. Germline V gene sequence: CDR1 LNHDA, CDR2 SQIVND (reference sequence). DNA for the CDR3: TGTGCCAGTAGTAGGACGACAGGTGGAGCAAACGAGCAGTACTTC. This translates into CASSRTTGGANEQYF.

V usage is TRBV7-2 and J usage is TRBJ1-3, with TRBD1 matching over 11 bases. The CDR3 runs to 17 residues. From germline, CDR1 is SGHTA and CDR2 FQGNSA. V trimming: 0 bases; J trimming: 4 bases; junction bases outside the gene matches: 5. The CDR3 spells CASSLAWTGGSGNTIYF. In DNA form, the CDR3 reads TGTGCCAGCAGCTTAGCGTGGACAGGGGGCTCCGGAAACACCATATATTTT. Drawing the rest from reference TRBV7-2 and TRBJ1-3, the complete variable domain is GAGVSQSPSNKVTEKGKDVELRCDPISGHTALYWYRQSLGQGLEFLIYFQGNSAPDKSGLPSDRFSAERTGGSVSTLTIQRTQQEDSAVYLCASSLAWTGGSGNTIYFGEGSWLTVV.

This clonotype showed up just a few times. The V call is TRBV10-2, the J call TRBJ2-3; D remains unclear. This CDR3 spans 11 amino acids. Germline CDR1 is WSHSY and CDR2 is SAAADI. V lost 8 bases and J 4 bases, leaving 7 bases between the germline ends. For the CDR3, the DNA is TGCGCCAGCCGCTCCGCAGATACGCAGTATTTT. Translated, it gives CASRSADTQYF.

The chain's CDR3 is CASSIALRTEAFF. DNA for the CDR3: TGTGCCAGTAGTATAGCGTTGAGGACTGAAGCTTTCTTT. This rearrangement joins TRBV19 to TRBJ1-1; no definite D call. CDR1 LNHDA and CDR2 SQIVND come from the germline V gene (reference sequence). There are 13 residues in the CDR3. With 1 base removed from V and 5 bases from J, the gap between germline ends came to 8 bases. Complete variable domain (other parts from reference TRBV19 and TRBJ1-1): DGGITQSPKYLFRKEGQNVTLSCEQNLNHDAMYWYRQDPGQGLRLIYYSQIVNDFQKGDIAEGYSVSREKKESFPLTVTSAQKNPTAFYLCASSIALRTEAFFGQGTRLTVV.

This clonotype was picked up a small number of times. The CDR3 DNA sequence: TGCAGTGCTAGAGATCATCGGATCTTTTACGAGCAGTACTTC. Translated: CSARDHRIFYEQYF. This chain connects TRBV20-1 to TRBJ2-7; D unclear. In germline, CDR1 is DFQATT, CDR2 SNEGSKA (reference sequence). CDR3 length: 14 residues. Trimming removed 0 bases from V and 4 bases from J, with 13 bases in between.

The rearrangement joins TRBV2 to TRBJ2-1; TRBD1 or TRBD2 may be the D gene (6 bases each). The CDR3 extends over 14 amino acids. In germline, CDR1 is SNHLY, CDR2 FYNNEI. Trimming stripped 0 bases from V and 6 bases from J, with 9 bases between. The CDR3 loop is CASSEAGGLNEQFF. DNA for the CDR3: TGTGCCAGCAGTGAAGCTGGGGGGCTCAATGAGCAGTTCTTC.

This clonotype was seen repeatedly, ten times or more. The rearrangement links TRBV6-1 to TRBJ1-1; a possible D gene is TRBD1 (6 bases). The CDR3 is 15 residues long. Germline CDR1 and CDR2: MNHNS and SASEGT. V was clipped by 5 bases and J by 3 bases, with 16 bases between them. CDR3 amino acids: CASSRHRDTYTEAFF. Here the CDR3 DNA reads TGTGCCAGCAGTCGACACCGGGACACTTACACTGAAGCTTTCTTT.

A word on this clonotype: One base away lies a much larger clone, so this may be a sequencing read error. This chain uses TRBV12-3 or TRBV12-4 with TRBJ1-1, with 8 bases lining up with TRBD1. The CDR3 loop spans 14 amino acids. The CDR3 region has the DNA TGTGCCAGCAGTTTGATACGGGACAGGAGTGCAGCTTCCTTT. It translates to CASSLIRDRSAASF.

This clonotype was seen repeatedly, ten times or more. The chain links TRBV25-1 to TRBJ2-3; D is unresolved. In germline, CDR1 is MGHDK, CDR2 SYGVNS. V lost 1 base and J 2 bases, leaving 7 bases between the germline ends. CDR3 length: 14 amino acids. Written as DNA, the CDR3 is TGTGCCAGCAGTGAATTAACCCACACAGATACGCAGTATTTT. The encoded protein is CASSELTHTDTQYF.

The V gene is TRBV5-1, the J gene TRBJ1-3; 8 positions agree with TRBD1. The germline V gene encodes CDR1 SGHRS and CDR2 YFSETQ. The CDR3 contains 18 residues. The V gene end was trimmed by 4 bases and the J gene end by 0 bases; junction bases not matched to a gene: 12. In DNA form, the CDR3 reads TGCGCCAGCAGCGCGATCAGCGGACAGGGATTCTCTGGAAACACCATATATTTT. It translates to CASSAISGQGFSGNTIYF.

Points on this clonotype: The CDR3 end shows no conserved phenylalanine or tryptophan, and so a read error is likely. This chain uses TRBV20-1 with TRBJ2-2; 12 positions match TRBD2. Germline V gene sequence: CDR1 DFQATT, CDR2 SNEGSKA (reference sequence). Trimming cost V 5 bases and J 3 bases; bases outside gene matches: 10. The length of the CDR3 is 17 residues. In DNA, the CDR3 is TGCAGTGCTGCTAGGGCTAGCGGGAGGGTAGACACCGGGGAGCTGTTTCTT. It encodes CSAARASGRVDTGELFL.

The chain carries TRBV7-9 and TRBJ2-7; TRBD2 might be the D (5 bases). Trimming took 2 bases from V and 1 from J, leaving 9 bases between them. From germline, CDR1 is SEHNR and CDR2 FQNEAQ (reference sequence). The CDR3 length is 14 residues. This CDR3 reads CASSLPRGSYEQYF. In DNA, the CDR3 is TGTGCCAGCAGCTTACCTCGAGGGTCCTACGAGCAGTACTTC.

V gene TRBV12-3 or TRBV12-4 combines with J gene TRBJ2-5; no reliable D call. The CDR3 covers 13 residues. V was cut by 3 bases and J by 4 bases, with 9 bases left in between. The CDR3 nucleotides read TGTGCCAGCAGTTTTCGTCAGAGAGAGACCCAGTACTTC. Protein sequence: CASSFRQRETQYF.

Concerning this clonotype: One junction end disagrees with the germline gene, perhaps due to a read error. V gene TRBV2 combines with J gene TRBJ2-5; 8 nucleotides line up with TRBD2. CDR3 length equals 14 residues. CDR1 is SNHLY and CDR2 is FYNNEI in the germline V gene. The DNA for the CDR3 is TGTGCCAGCAGGAGGACTAGCAATCAAGAGACCCAGCACTTC. This codes for CASRRTSNQETQHF.

This chain uses TRBV10-3 with TRBJ1-1, with unresolved D. Germline assignment: CDR1 ENHRY and CDR2 SYGVKD. The length of the CDR3 is 13 residues. Trimming took off 10 bases at V and 1 base at J, with 13 bases between the two ends. This CDR3 reads CATRSGANTEAFF. DNA for the CDR3: TGTGCCACCCGCTCGGGAGCGAACACTGAAGCTTTCTTT.

This clonotype showed up many times. The CDR3 is CATSPPLTSGRGYNEQFF. The DNA for the CDR3 is TGTGCCACCAGTCCCCCCCTCACTAGCGGGAGGGGGTACAATGAGCAGTTCTTC. J is TRBJ2-1 and V is TRBV24-1, with 13 bases fitting TRBD2. The CDR3 extends over 18 amino acids. V shed 6 bases, J shed 4 bases, and the junction held 11 bases outside the gene matches. The germline V gene encodes CDR1 KGHDR and CDR2 SFDVKD.

The chain combines TRBV20-1 with TRBJ2-1, with 8 bases aligning to TRBD1. Trimming at V came to 5 bases and at J to 3 bases, leaving 3 bases not matched to a gene. The CDR3 loop spans 13 amino acids. Germline V gene sequence: CDR1 DFQATT, CDR2 SNEGSKA (reference sequence). The CDR3 here is CSAEGQVYNEQFF. The CDR3 region has the DNA TGCAGTGCTGAGGGACAGGTCTACAATGAGCAGTTCTTC.

This clonotype was seen more than once but under ten times. The chain carries TRBV10-3 and TRBJ2-7; D is possibly TRBD1 or TRBD2 (7 bases each). Deletions cut 6 bases from V and 6 bases from J, with 12 bases between. In germline, CDR1 is ENHRY, CDR2 SYGVKD. The CDR3 contains 12 residues. In DNA form, the CDR3 reads TGTGCCATCAGCACAGGGGAGGGCGAGCAGTACTTC. Protein sequence: CAISTGEGEQYF.

This clonotype was recorded at least ten times. The V and J genes are TRBV4-1 and TRBJ1-3; D is undetermined. V was trimmed by 1 base and J by 4 bases, leaving 14 bases between them. Germline values: CDR1 MGHRA, CDR2 YSYEKL. The CDR3 is 16 amino acids. CDR3 region: CASSQGLVLGGNTIYF. The CDR3 DNA sequence: TGCGCCAGCAGCCAAGGGTTAGTGCTTGGGGGAAACACCATATATTTT.

This chain joins TRBV24-1 and TRBJ2-5; 7 nucleotides agree with TRBD2. The CDR3 has 15 amino acids. Looked up from germline, CDR1 is KGHDR and CDR2 is SFDVKD. The V gene end was trimmed by 4 bases and the J gene end by 3 bases; junction bases not matched to a gene: 7. CDR3: CATSDLPGLKETQYF. CDR3 nucleotide sequence: TGTGCCACCAGTGACCTACCGGGACTAAAAGAGACCCAGTACTTC.